This T cell receptor beta chain was recorded in a study of T-cell reconstitution after alpha-beta-depleted transplantation in children. Study-wide findings and caveats: Elevated TCRbeta diversity at day 60 was traced, in some patients, to surviving recipient T cells and thymic progenitors. Reportedly, roughly two months post-transplant, alpha-beta T cells arose from several hundred expanded graft clones. The main origin of T-cell counts and diversity one year after transplant was newly produced T cells.

The V end lost 3 bases, the J end lost 0 bases, and 11 bases lay between the germline ends. The CDR3 loop spans 16 amino acids. Remarks on this clonotype: Antigen specificity is unknown.

The authors prepared the TCRbeta library with unique molecular identifiers. TCRdb passed the PCR reads through MiXCR, listing each CDR3 protein once. The repertoire consists of more than 500,000 distinct CDR3 sequences, with 9.5% to 12% occurring once and the leading ten covering roughly 15%. This specimen consisted of PBMCs, mostly from graft donor cells, obtained 180 days after TCRalphabeta/CD19-depleted stem cell transplant. The sequence was obtained from a female patient aged 2-9 years who had a stem cell transplant for aplastic anemia, so the T cells may come from the graft donor. V and J are TRBV12-3 or TRBV12-4 and TRBJ2-2; D is possibly TRBD1 (5 bases). The CDR3: CASSFGSGSNTGELFF. The CDR3 DNA reads as TGTGCCAGCAGTTTTGGGTCAGGGTCGAACACCGGGGAGCTGTTTTTT.